This T cell receptor (beta chain) originates from a study of patients and donors after allogeneic stem cell transplantation. TCRdb called the RT-PCR reads again in MiXCR, with one record for every CDR3 protein. This table holds about 150,000 distinct CDR3 sequences, approximately 37% found once. Trimming at V came to 2 bases and at J to 3 bases, leaving 6 bases not matched to a gene. This CDR3 region has 15 residues. The germline V gene has CDR1 SGHKS and CDR2 YYEKEE (reference sequence). This clonotype has more than one count but fewer than ten. Sequencing input: blood, either unsorted or a sorted T cell fraction (not recorded which). The origin of this receptor is a human donor who was either an allogeneic HSCT recipient or a stem cell or donor lymphocyte infusion donor (not recorded which). It is not recorded whose cells these are; they may come from a transplant donor. The V call is TRBV5-5, the J call TRBJ1-2; 8 nucleotides align to TRBD1. CDR3 loop: CASSFSGGVYYGYTF. The DNA for the CDR3 is TGTGCCAGCAGCTTCTCAGGGGGCGTGTACTATGGCTACACCTTC.